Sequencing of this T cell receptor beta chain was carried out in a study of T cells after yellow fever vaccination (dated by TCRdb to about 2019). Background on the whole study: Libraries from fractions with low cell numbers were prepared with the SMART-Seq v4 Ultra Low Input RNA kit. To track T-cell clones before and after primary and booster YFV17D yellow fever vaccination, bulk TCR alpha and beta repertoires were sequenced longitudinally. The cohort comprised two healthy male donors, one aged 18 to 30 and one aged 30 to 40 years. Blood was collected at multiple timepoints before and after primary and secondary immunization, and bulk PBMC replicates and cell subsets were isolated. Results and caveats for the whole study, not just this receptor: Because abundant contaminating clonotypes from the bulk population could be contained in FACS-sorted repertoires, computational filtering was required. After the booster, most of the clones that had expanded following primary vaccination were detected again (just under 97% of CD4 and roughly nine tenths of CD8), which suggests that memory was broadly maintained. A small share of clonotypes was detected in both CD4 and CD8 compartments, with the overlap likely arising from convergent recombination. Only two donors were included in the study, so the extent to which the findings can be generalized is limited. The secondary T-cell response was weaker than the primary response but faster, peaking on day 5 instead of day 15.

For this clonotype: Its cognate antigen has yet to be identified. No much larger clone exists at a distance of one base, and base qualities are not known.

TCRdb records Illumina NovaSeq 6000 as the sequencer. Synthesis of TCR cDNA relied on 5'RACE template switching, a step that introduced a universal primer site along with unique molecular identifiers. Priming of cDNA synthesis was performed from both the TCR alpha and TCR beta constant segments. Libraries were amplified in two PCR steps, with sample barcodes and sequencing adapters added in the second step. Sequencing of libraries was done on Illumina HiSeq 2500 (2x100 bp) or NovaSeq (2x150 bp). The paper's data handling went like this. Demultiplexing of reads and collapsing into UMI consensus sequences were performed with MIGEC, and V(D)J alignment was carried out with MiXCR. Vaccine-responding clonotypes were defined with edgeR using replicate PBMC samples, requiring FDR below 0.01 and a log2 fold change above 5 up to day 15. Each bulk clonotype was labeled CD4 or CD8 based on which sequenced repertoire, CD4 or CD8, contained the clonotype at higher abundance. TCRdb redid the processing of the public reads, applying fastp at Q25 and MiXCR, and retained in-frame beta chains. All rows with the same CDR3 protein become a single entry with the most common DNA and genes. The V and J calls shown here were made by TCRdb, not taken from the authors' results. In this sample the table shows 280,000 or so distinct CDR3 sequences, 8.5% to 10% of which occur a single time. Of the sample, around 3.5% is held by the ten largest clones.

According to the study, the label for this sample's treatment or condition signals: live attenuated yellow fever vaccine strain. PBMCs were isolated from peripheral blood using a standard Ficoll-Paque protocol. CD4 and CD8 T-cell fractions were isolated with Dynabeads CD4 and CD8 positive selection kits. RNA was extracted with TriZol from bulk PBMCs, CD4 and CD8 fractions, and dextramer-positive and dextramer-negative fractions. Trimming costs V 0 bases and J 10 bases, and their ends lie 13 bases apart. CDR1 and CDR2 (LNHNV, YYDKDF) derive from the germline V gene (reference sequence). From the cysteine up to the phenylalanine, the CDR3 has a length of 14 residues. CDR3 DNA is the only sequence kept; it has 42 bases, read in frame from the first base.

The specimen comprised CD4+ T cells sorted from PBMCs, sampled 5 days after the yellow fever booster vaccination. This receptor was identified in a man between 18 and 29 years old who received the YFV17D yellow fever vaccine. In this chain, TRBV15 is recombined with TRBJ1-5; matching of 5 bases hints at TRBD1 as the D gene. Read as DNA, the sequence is TGTGCCACCAGCAGAGAGACAGACGGTCAACCCCAGCATTTT. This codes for CATSRETDGQPQHF.